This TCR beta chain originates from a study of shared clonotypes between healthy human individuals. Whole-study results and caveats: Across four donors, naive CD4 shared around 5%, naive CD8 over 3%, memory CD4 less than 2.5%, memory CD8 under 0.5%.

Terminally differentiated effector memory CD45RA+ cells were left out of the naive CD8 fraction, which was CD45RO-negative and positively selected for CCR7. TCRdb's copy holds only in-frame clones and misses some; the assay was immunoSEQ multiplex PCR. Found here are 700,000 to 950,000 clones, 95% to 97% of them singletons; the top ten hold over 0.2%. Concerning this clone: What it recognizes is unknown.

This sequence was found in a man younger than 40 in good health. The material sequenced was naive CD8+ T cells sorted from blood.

The CDR3 bases are TGTGCCAGCAGCCCCGAATGGGGGAGCTACGAGCAGTACTTC. Translated, it gives CASSPEWGSYEQYF. The genes are TRBV5-4 and TRBJ2-7, with D perhaps being TRBD1 or TRBD2 (5 bases each). CDR1 and CDR2 from the germline V gene are SGHNT and YYREEE (reference sequence). CDR3 length equals 14 residues. Trimming left V 4 bases short and J 3 bases short, with 14 bases between.